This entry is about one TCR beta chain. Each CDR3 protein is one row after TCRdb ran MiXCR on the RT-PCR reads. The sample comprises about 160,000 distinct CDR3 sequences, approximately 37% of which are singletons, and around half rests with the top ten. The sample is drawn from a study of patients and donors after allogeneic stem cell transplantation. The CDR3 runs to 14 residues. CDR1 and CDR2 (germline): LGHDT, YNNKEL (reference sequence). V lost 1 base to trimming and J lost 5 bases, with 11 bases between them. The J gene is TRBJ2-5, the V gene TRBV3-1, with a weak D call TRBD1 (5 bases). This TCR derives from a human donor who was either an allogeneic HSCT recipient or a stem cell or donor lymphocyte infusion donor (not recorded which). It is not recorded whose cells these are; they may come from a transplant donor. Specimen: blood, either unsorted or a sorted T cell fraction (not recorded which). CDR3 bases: TGTGCCAGCAGCCAAGTGACAGCCGGGGAGACCCAGTACTTC. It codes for CASSQVTAGETQYF.